This paragraph covers one TCR beta chain sequence. Its antigen remains unidentified. No qualities accompany the bases; no much larger clone lies one base away. Library preparation used the immunoSEQ multiplex PCR assay. The table was pulled from immuneACCESS by TCRdb, which kept in-frame rearrangements only. Such tables lose some clones; where checked, under half of the loss comes from unresolved V genes, and the rest has no known cause. This sample holds about 41,000 clones; around nine tenths were observed only once. Jointly, the top ten make up over 6.5% of the sample. This sample was included in a study of T cell changes during pregnancy in multiple sclerosis (dated by TCRdb to the late 2010s). Describing the broader study: The study examined how the T cell repertoire changed over the course of pregnancy in women with multiple sclerosis.

The junction shows trimming of 6 bases on V and 1 base on J, plus 8 bases between the germline ends. Based on the germline V gene, the CDR1 and CDR2 sequences are MGHRA and YSYEKL. From the cysteine through the phenylalanine, the CDR3 covers 13 amino acids. The read is trimmed to its CDR3 DNA, 39 bases read in frame from base 1. The receptor's source is a female donor with multiple sclerosis, enrolled in a pregnancy study. Here the chain combines TRBV4-1 and TRBJ2-3; the D gene is perhaps TRBD1, from 6 matching bases. Specimen: CD8+ T cells from peripheral blood mononuclear cells, collected in the third trimester of pregnancy. The CDR3 here reads CASRAGGTDTQYF. The sequence in DNA is TGCGCCAGCAGGGCAGGGGGCACAGATACGCAGTATTTT.